The rows below give T cell receptor beta chains drawn from one sample of a study of OX40 agonist ivuxolimab in advanced cancers. The repertoire was sequenced with immunoSEQ multiplex PCR; TCRdb's copy has only in-frame clones and lacks some. This sample has some 43,000 clones, with approximately 83% found just once. The sample here was CD4+ or CD8+ T cells sorted from blood, taken in a trial of the OX40 agonist ivuxolimab. The receptors here all came from an adult with an advanced solid tumor such as melanoma, head and neck, liver or kidney cancer. Both conserved end residues are part of each CDR3. Fields, in order: clone size, J gene, D gene, V gene, CDR3 protein, CDR3 DNA. D genes are given only for firm matches. Only some rows state a clone size, as once, few, many or a class for expanded clones.

NA | TRBJ2-1 | TRBD2 | TRBV28 | CASRDRDYYNEQFF | TGTGCCAGCAGAGACCGGGACTACTACAATGAGCAGTTCTTC
NA | TRBJ2-2 | NA | TRBV7-6 | CASRDQGELFF | TGTGCCAGCAGAGACCAGGGGGAGCTGTTTTTT
NA | TRBJ2-3 | TRBD1 | TRBV10-2 | CATTSGQGASGDTQYF | TGCGCCACAACCTCGGGGCAGGGGGCAAGTGGAGATACGCAGTATTTT
NA | TRBJ2-3 | TRBD2 | TRBV27 | CASSFPRLATRPDTQYF | TGTGCCAGCAGTTTTCCTCGACTAGCCACCCGGCCAGATACGCAGTATTTT
few | TRBJ1-1 | NA | TRBV14 | CASSQELRGPDEAFF | TGTGCCAGCAGCCAAGAACTCAGGGGCCCGGATGAAGCTTTCTTT
NA | TRBJ1-1 | NA | TRBV9 | CASSPNGGRTEAFF | TGTGCCAGCAGCCCGAACGGGGGGCGAACTGAAGCTTTCTTT
NA | TRBJ2-2 | NA | TRBV15 | CAIPEGGSNTGELFF | TGTGCCATCCCGGAGGGGGGATCGAACACCGGGGAGCTGTTTTTT
NA | TRBJ2-1 | TRBD2 | TRBV4-1 | CASSPSGGAYNEQFF | TGCGCCAGCAGCCCTAGCGGGGGGGCCTACAATGAGCAGTTCTTC
NA | TRBJ2-7 | NA | TRBV11-2 | CASSPAYEQYF | TGTGCCAGCAGCCCGGCCTACGAGCAGTACTTC
NA | TRBJ2-7 | NA | TRBV4-3 | CASSQAYQGGYEQYF | TGCGCCAGCAGCCAAGCGTACCAGGGGGGGTACGAGCAGTACTTC
NA | TRBJ1-1 | NA | TRBV5-4 | CASSRGVEAFF | TGTGCCAGCAGCCGGGGGGTTGAAGCTTTCTTT
NA | TRBJ1-2 | NA | TRBV4-1 | CASSQEPQGTNYGYTF | TGCGCCAGCAGCCAAGAACCTCAGGGGACTAACTATGGCTACACCTTC
NA | TRBJ2-1 | TRBD2 | TRBV5-4 | CASSYGLAGEQFF | TGTGCCAGCAGCTATGGACTAGCGGGCGAGCAGTTCTTC
few | TRBJ2-3 | TRBD2 | TRBV13 | CASSGEGPQRGDQKSTDTQYF | TGTGCCAGCAGCGGAGAGGGGCCCCAGCGGGGGGACCAAAAGAGCACAGATACGCAGTATTTT
few | TRBJ1-3 | NA | TRBV7-9 | CASSLAGNTIYF | TGTGCCAGCAGCTTAGCTGGAAACACCATATATTTT
NA | TRBJ1-5 | NA | TRBV19 | CASSIDPGQVGPQHF | TGTGCCAGTAGTATAGATCCAGGGCAAGTAGGGCCCCAGCATTTT
NA | TRBJ1-3 | NA | TRBV28 | CASSLSVWSGNTIYF | TGTGCCAGCAGTTTATCAGTTTGGTCTGGAAACACCATATATTTT
NA | TRBJ2-5 | NA | TRBV11-2 | CASSLEVLETQYF | TGTGCCAGCAGCTTAGAGGTTTTGGAGACCCAGTACTTC
NA | TRBJ2-1 | NA | TRBV10-1 | CASKGDQGGNEQFF | TGCGCCAGCAAGGGGGACCAAGGGGGAAATGAGCAGTTCTTC
NA | TRBJ1-1 | NA | TRBV27 | CASSLRYRVGGGLNTEAFF | TGTGCCAGCAGTTTACGCTACCGGGTGGGAGGGGGGTTGAACACTGAAGCTTTCTTT
NA | TRBJ2-7 | NA | TRBV5-6 | CASSHTGGPPYF | TGTGCCAGCAGCCATACGGGCGGTCCACCGTACTTC
NA | TRBJ2-1 | TRBD2 | TRBV15 | CATSRGLEGLVLNNEQFF | TGTGCCACCAGCAGGGGGCTCGAGGGACTAGTATTAAACAATGAGCAGTTCTTC
NA | TRBJ1-1 | NA | TRBV5-6 | CASSPGGSTEAFF | TGTGCCAGCAGCCCCGGGGGGAGCACTGAAGCTTTCTTT
NA | TRBJ2-5 | NA | TRBV5-6 | CASSLVQRTKETQYF | TGTGCCAGCAGCTTGGTCCAGCGGACTAAAGAGACCCAGTACTTC
NA | TRBJ1-1 | NA | TRBV4-1 | CASSLAVNTEAFF | TGCGCCAGCAGCCTGGCGGTGAACACTGAAGCTTTCTTT
NA | TRBJ1-5 | NA | TRBV4-3 | CASSQDLTENNQPQHF | TGCGCCAGCAGCCAAGACCTAACAGAGAACAATCAGCCCCAGCATTTT
NA | TRBJ2-7 | TRBD2 | TRBV28 | CASSSWTSGSGQYF | TGTGCCAGCAGTTCCTGGACTAGCGGGAGTGGGCAGTACTTC
NA | TRBJ2-3 | NA | TRBV9 | CASSGALVTSSTDTQYF | TGTGCCAGCAGCGGGGCGTTGGTCACCTCTAGCACAGATACGCAGTATTTT
NA | TRBJ1-5 | NA | TRBV7-6 | CASSLGQTQHF | TGTGCCAGCAGCTTGGGGCAGACCCAGCATTTT
NA | TRBJ2-1 | NA | TRBV25-1 | CASSPMGTNEQFF | TGTGCCAGCAGTCCGATGGGGACAAATGAGCAGTTCTTC
once | TRBJ2-2 | TRBD2 | TRBV7-8 | CASSFRTSGARTGELFF | TGTGCCAGCAGCTTTCGGACTAGCGGGGCCCGAACCGGGGAGCTGTTTTTT
NA | TRBJ2-5 | TRBD2 | TRBV5-4 | CASSGGLAKGETQYF | TGTGCCAGCAGCGGGGGACTAGCGAAGGGAGAGACCCAGTACTTC
NA | TRBJ2-1 | NA | TRBV7-9 | CASSSSGTPRGNEQFF | TGTGCCAGCAGCTCGTCCGGGACACCCAGGGGTAATGAGCAGTTCTTC